The 5 T cell receptor beta chains in this list originate from one sample, sequenced in a study of long-term antiretroviral therapy in people with HIV. Survey-level resolution applied to immunoSEQ assay v3.0. Clones were sequenced by immunoSEQ multiplex PCR, and TCRdb holds only the in-frame ones, with some missing. Of some 15,000 clones in the sample, 88% are singletons; the top ten hold 11%. The source material was unsorted PBMCs, sampled 6.2 years after starting antiretroviral therapy. The receptor set was obtained from a man in his forties or fifties with HIV.

The chain combines TRBV11-3 with TRBJ2-5, with TRBD1 matching over 7 bases. This CDR3 is built from 14 residues. Unmatched junction bases numbered 4, after V lost 1 base and J lost 5 bases. The germline gives CDR1 SGHNT, CDR2 YENEEA. The CDR3 nucleotides read TGTGCCAGCAGCTTAGGAGGACAGGCGGAGACCCAGTACTTC. Residues: CASSLGGQAETQYF. The whole variable domain, remainder taken from reference TRBV11-3 and TRBJ2-5, is EAGVVQSPRYKIIEKKQPVAFWCNPISGHNTLYWYLQNLGQGPELLIRYENEEAVDDSQLPKDRFSAERLKGVDSTLKIQPAELGDSAVYLCASSLGGQAETQYFGPGTRLLVL.

The genes are TRBV9 and TRBJ2-2, with D perhaps matching TRBD2 (5 bases). The germline V gene has CDR1 SGDLS and CDR2 YYNGEE. V was shortened by 9 bases and J by 6 bases, with 12 bases between the two germline ends. The CDR3 has 12 residues. CDR3 DNA: TGTGCCACCGGGAAAGTGGCCGGGGAGCTGTTTTTT. This encodes CATGKVAGELFF.

V is TRBV29-1 and J is TRBJ1-1; the D is unclear. V lost 3 bases and J 5 bases, leaving 22 bases between the germline ends. Germline V gene data show CDR1 as SQVTM and CDR2 as ANQGSEA. This CDR3 contains 16 residues. CDR3 sequence: CSVDNPLKTLSTEAFF. As DNA, the CDR3 is TGCAGCGTTGATAACCCCTTAAAGACGCTTTCGACTGAAGCTTTCTTT. Supplemented by reference TRBV29-1 and TRBJ1-1, the full variable domain reads SAVISQKPSRDICQRGTSLTIQCQVDSQVTMMFWYRQQPGQSLTLIATANQGSEATYESGFVIDKFPISRPNLTFSTLTVSNMSPEDSSIYLCSVDNPLKTLSTEAFFGQGTRLTVV.

This clone is medium-sized in the sample. This sample includes further DNA sequences coding for the same CDR3. The chain's CDR3 is CASSQGAQGGYGYTF. The CDR3 bases are TGCGCCAGCAGCCAAGGGGCTCAGGGAGGCTATGGCTACACCTTC. V usage is TRBV4-1 and J usage is TRBJ1-2; a weak D match, TRBD1 (5 bases). The CDR3 is made up of 15 amino acids. Germline CDR1 is MGHRA and CDR2 is YSYEKL. V was shortened by 1 base and J by 4 bases, with 13 bases between the two germline ends.

The V call is TRBV28, the J call TRBJ1-1; no clear D gene. This CDR3 has 14 residues. Trimming left V 3 bases short and J 2 bases short, with 10 bases between. CDR1 is MDHEN and CDR2 is SYDVKM in the germline V gene. The CDR3 loop is CASSFWTGNTEAFF. CDR3 nucleotide sequence: TGTGCCAGCAGTTTTTGGACTGGAAACACTGAAGCTTTCTTT.